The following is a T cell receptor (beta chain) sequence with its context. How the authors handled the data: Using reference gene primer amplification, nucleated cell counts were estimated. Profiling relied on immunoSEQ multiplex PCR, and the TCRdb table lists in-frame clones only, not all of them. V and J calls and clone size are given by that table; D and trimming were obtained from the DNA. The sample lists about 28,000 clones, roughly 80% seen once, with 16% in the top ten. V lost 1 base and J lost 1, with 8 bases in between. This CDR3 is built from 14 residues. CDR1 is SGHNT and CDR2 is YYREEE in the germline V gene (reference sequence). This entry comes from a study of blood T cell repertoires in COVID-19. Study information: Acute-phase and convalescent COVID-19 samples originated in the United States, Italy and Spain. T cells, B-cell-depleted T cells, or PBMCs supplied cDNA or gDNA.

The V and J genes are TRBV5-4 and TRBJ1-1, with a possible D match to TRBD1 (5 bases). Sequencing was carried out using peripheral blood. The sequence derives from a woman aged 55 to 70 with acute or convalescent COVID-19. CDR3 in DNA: TGTGCCAGCAGCTTGAGAAGGGGGAACACTGAAGCTTTCTTT. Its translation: CASSLRRGNTEAFF. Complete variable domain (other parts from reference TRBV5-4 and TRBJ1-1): ETGVTQSPTHLIKTRGQQVTLRCSSQSGHNTVSWYQQALGQGPQFIFQYYREEENGRGNFPPRFSGLQFPNYSSELNVNALELDDSALYLCASSLRRGNTEAFFGQGTRLTVV.